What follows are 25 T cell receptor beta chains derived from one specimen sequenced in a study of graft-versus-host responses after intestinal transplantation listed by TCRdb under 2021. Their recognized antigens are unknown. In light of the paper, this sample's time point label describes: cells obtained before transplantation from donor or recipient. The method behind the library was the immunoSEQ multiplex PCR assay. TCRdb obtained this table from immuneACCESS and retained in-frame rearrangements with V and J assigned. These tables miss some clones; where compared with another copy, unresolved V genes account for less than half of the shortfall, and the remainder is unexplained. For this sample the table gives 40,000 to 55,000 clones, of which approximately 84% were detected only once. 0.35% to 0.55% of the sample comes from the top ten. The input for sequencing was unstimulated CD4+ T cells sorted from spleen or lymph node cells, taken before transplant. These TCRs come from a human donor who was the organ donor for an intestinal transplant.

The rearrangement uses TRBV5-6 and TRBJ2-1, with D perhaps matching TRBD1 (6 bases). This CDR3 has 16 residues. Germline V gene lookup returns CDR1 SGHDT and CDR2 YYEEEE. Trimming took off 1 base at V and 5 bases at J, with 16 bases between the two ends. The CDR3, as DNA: TGTGCCAGCAGCTTGCTATCAGGGGCGGTCGACAATGAGCAGTTCTTC. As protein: CASSLLSGAVDNEQFF.

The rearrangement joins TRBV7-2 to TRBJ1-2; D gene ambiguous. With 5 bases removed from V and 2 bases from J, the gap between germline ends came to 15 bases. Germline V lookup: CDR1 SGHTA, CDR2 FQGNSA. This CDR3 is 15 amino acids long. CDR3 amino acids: CASSARIRTNYGYTF. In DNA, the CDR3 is TGTGCCAGCAGCGCCCGGATCAGGACCAACTATGGCTACACCTTC.

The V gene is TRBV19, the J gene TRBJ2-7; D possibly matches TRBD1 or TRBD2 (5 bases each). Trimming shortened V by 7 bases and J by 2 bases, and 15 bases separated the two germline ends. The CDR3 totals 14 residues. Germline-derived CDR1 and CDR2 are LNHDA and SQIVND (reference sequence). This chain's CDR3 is CASTTGPGPYEQYF. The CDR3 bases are TGTGCCAGTACGACGGGCCCGGGGCCCTACGAGCAGTACTTC. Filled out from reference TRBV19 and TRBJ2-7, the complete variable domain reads DGGITQSPKYLFRKEGQNVTLSCEQNLNHDAMYWYRQDPGQGLRLIYYSQIVNDFQKGDIAEGYSVSREKKESFPLTVTSAQKNPTAFYLCASTTGPGPYEQYFGPGTRLTVT.

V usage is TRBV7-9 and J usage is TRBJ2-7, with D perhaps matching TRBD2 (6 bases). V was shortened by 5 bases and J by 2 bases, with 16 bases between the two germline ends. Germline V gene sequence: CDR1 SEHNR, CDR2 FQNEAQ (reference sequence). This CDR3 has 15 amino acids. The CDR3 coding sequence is TGTGCCAGCAGCCCAACCGGTACTAGCACCTACGAGCAGTACTTC. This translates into CASSPTGTSTYEQYF.

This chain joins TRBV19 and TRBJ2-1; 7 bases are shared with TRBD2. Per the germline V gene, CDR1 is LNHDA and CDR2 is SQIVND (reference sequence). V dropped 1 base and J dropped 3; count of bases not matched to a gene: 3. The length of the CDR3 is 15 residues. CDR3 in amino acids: CASSIAGLDYNEQFF. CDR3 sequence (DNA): TGTGCCAGTAGTATAGCTGGACTAGACTACAATGAGCAGTTCTTC.

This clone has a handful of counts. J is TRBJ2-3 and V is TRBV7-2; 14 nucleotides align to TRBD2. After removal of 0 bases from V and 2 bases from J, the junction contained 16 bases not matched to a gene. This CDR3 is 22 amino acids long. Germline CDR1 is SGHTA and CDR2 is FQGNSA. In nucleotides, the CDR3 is TGTGCCAGCAGCTTAGCGCGTGGGACTAGCGGGGGACCCCATCGCTCCACAGATACGCAGTATTTT. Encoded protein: CASSLARGTSGGPHRSTDTQYF.

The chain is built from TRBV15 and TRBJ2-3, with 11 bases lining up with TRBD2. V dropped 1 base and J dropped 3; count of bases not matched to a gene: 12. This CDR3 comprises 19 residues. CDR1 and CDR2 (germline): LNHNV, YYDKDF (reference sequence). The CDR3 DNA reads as TGTGCCACCAGCAGAGGAGGTCTAGCGGGAGGACCGGGAACAGATACGCAGTATTTT. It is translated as CATSRGGLAGGPGTDTQYF.

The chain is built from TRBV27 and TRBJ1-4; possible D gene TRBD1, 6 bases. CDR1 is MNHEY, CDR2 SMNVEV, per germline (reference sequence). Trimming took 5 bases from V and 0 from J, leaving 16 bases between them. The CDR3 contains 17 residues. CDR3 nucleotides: TGTGCCAGCAGTCGGACAGACCCTCTTGCAACTAATGAAAAACTGTTTTTT. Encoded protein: CASSRTDPLATNEKLFF.

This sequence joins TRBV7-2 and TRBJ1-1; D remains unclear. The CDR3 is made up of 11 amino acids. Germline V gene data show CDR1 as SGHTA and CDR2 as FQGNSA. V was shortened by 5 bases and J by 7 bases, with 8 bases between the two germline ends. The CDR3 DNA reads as TGTGCCAGCAGCGTCTATGATGAAGCTTTCTTT. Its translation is CASSVYDEAFF.

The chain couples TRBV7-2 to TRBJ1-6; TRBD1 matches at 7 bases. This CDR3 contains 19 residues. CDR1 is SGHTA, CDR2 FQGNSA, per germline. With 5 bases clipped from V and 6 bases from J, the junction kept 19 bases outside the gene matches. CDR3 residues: CASSPRGTAFPGGNSPLHF. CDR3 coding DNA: TGTGCCAGCAGCCCCCGTGGGACAGCCTTTCCGGGGGGTAATTCACCCCTCCACTTT.

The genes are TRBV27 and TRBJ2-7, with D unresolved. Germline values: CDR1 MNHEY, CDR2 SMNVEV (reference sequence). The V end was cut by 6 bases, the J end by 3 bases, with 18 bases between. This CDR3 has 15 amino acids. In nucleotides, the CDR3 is TGTGCCAGCAGCAGTTTTGCTGCTACCTTCTACGAGCAGTACTTC. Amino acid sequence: CASSSFAATFYEQYF.

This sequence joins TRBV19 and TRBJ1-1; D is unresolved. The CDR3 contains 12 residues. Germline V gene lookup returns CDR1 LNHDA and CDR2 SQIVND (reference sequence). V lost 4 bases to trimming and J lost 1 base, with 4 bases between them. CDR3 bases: TGTGCCAGTAGTAGACAGAACACTGAAGCTTTCTTT. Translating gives CASSRQNTEAFF.

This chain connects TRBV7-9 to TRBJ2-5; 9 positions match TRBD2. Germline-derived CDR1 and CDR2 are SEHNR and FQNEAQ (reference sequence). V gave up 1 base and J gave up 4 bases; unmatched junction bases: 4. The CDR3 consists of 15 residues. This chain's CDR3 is CASSLDAGGRETQYF. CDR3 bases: TGTGCCAGCAGCTTAGATGCGGGGGGGAGAGAGACCCAGTACTTC.

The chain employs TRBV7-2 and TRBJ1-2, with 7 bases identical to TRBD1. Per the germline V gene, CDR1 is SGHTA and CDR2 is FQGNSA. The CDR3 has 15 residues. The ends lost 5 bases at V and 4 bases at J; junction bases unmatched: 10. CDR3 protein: CASSPDRARGYGYTF. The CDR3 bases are TGTGCCAGCAGCCCAGACAGGGCCAGGGGCTATGGCTACACCTTC.

The CDR3 reads CASSIAGGLADTQYF. The CDR3 region has the DNA TGTGCCAGTAGTATAGCGGGAGGGCTGGCAGATACGCAGTATTTT. The chain uses TRBV19 and TRBJ2-3, with 8 nucleotides matching TRBD2. J was trimmed by 4 bases and V by 1 base; bases with no gene match: 4. This CDR3 is 15 amino acids long. The V gene's germline CDR1 is LNHDA and CDR2 SQIVND (reference sequence). Full variable domain (remainder filled in from reference TRBV19 and TRBJ2-3): DGGITQSPKYLFRKEGQNVTLSCEQNLNHDAMYWYRQDPGQGLRLIYYSQIVNDFQKGDIAEGYSVSREKKESFPLTVTSAQKNPTAFYLCASSIAGGLADTQYFGPGTRLTVL.

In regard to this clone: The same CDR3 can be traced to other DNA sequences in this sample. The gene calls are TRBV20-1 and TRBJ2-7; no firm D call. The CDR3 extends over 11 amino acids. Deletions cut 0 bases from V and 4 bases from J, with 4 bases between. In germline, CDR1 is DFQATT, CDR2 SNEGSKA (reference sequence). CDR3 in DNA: TGCAGTGCTAGAGATACGTACGAGCAGTACTTC. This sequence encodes CSARDTYEQYF.

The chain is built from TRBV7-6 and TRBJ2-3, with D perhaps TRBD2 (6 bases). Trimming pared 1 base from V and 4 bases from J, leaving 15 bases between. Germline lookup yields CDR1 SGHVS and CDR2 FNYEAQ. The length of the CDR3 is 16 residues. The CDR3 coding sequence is TGTGCCAGCAGCTTAGGCGGCGGGGCGGGCTCAGATACGCAGTATTTT. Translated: CASSLGGGAGSDTQYF.

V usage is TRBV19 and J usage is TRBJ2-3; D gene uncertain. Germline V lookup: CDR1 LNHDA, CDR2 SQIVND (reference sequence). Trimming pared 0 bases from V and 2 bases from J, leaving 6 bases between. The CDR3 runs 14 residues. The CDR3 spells CASSIDGPTDTQYF. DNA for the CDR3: TGTGCCAGTAGTATAGACGGCCCCACAGATACGCAGTATTTT.

The DNA for the CDR3 is TGTGCCAGCAGCTTAGGAGACAGGGGGCAGCCCCAGCATTTT. Residues: CASSLGDRGQPQHF. The V gene is TRBV7-9, the J gene TRBJ1-5; 9 positions match TRBD1. V lost 1 base and J lost 7; bases outside the gene matches: 2. Germline V lookup: CDR1 SEHNR, CDR2 FQNEAQ (reference sequence). The length of the CDR3 is 14 residues.

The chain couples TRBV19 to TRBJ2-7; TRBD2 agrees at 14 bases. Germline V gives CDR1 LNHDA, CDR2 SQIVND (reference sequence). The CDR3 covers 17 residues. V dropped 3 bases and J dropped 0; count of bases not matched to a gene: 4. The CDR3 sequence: CASSILTSGGASYEQYF. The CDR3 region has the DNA TGTGCCAGTAGTATTTTGACTAGCGGGGGGGCCTCCTACGAGCAGTACTTC.

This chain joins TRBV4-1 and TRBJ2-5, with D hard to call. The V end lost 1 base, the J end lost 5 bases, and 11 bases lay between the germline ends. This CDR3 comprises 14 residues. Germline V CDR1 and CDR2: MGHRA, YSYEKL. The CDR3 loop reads CASSQAAPGETQYF. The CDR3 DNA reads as TGCGCCAGCAGCCAAGCCGCTCCCGGGGAGACCCAGTACTTC.

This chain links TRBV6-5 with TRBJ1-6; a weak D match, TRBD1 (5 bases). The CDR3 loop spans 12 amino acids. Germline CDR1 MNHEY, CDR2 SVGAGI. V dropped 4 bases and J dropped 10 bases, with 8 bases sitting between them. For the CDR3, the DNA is TGTGCCAGCAGTTTTTCAGGGTCACCCCTCCACTTT. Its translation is CASSFSGSPLHF.

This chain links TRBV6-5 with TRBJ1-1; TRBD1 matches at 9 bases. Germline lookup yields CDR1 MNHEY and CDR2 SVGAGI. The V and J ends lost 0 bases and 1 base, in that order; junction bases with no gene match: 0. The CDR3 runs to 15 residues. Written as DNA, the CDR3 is TGTGCCAGCAGTTACTCACAGGGGGCGAACACTGAAGCTTTCTTT. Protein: CASSYSQGANTEAFF.

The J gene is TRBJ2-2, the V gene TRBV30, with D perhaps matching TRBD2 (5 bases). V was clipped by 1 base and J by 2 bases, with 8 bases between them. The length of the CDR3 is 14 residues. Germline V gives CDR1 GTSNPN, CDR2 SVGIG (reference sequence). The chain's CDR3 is CAWSAGINTGELFF. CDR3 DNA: TGTGCCTGGAGTGCCGGGATAAACACCGGGGAGCTGTTTTTT.

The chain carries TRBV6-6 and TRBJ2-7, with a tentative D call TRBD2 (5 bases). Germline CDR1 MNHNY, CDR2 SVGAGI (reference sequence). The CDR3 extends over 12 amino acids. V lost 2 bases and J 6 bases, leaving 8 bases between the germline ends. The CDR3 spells CASSYPEGEQYF. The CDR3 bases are TGTGCCAGCAGTTACCCTGAGGGCGAGCAGTACTTC.